Listed here are 20 T cell receptor beta chains from one sample, sequenced in a study of CD8 T cells in ankylosing spondylitis. Each CDR3 protein gets one entry after TCRdb re-called the 5' RACE reads with MiXCR. The data contain about 25,000 distinct CDR3 sequences, roughly 2.4% of them singletons. The sequencing input was blood, either unsorted or a sorted T cell fraction (not recorded which). Receptor source: a female donor with ankylosing spondylitis or in good health (not recorded which).

This clonotype was counted at least ten times. The junction and the germline gene differ at one end; a read error may be behind it. V usage is TRBV9 and J usage is TRBJ1-6, with unresolved D. From germline, CDR1 is SGDLS and CDR2 YYNGEE. The CDR3 runs to 12 residues. The CDR3 region is CASSLYDSPLHF. CDR3 coding DNA: TGTGCCAGCAGCCTCTATGATTCACCCCTCCACTTT.

This clonotype was seen at least ten times. The rearrangement uses TRBV9 and TRBJ2-5; possible D gene TRBD2, 7 bases. The CDR3 has 15 residues. The V gene lost 4 bases and the J gene lost 5 bases, with 18 bases spanning the gap. From germline, CDR1 is SGDLS and CDR2 YYNGEE. The CDR3 loop is CASSITPRGGETQYF. DNA for the CDR3: TGTGCCAGCAGCATAACCCCCAGGGGAGGGGAGACCCAGTACTTC.

The table lists this clonotype with many counts. The chain carries TRBV9 and TRBJ1-3; D gene unclear. V shed 4 bases and J shed 2 bases, with 16 bases lying between them. In germline, CDR1 is SGDLS, CDR2 YYNGEE. There are 16 residues in the CDR3. Here the CDR3 DNA reads TGTGCCAGCAGCCTAGGTGGCATTTCCCCTGGAAACACCATATATTTT. Its protein is CASSLGGISPGNTIYF.

This clonotype was observed at least ten times. The chain recombines TRBV9 with TRBJ2-1; 12 bases are shared with TRBD2. CDR1 and CDR2 (germline): SGDLS, YYNGEE. The CDR3 contains 14 residues. The V segment lost 1 base and the J segment 12 bases; nucleotides outside the gene matches: 5. The CDR3 is CASSVRLAGVSQFF. The CDR3 DNA follows: TGTGCCAGCAGCGTAAGACTAGCGGGAGTCTCGCAGTTCTTC.

This clonotype was counted many times. This sequence joins TRBV9 and TRBJ2-2, with 7 bases fitting TRBD2. V was clipped by 2 bases and J by 7 bases; unmatched bases: 2. In germline, CDR1 is SGDLS, CDR2 YYNGEE. CDR3 size: 13 residues. CDR3 nucleotides: TGTGCCAGCAGCGTCAGGGAGGGCGGGGAGCTGTTTTTT. This codes for CASSVREGGELFF.

Many counts were recorded for this clonotype. The chain is built from TRBV9 and TRBJ2-4, with D perhaps being TRBD1 or TRBD2 (6 bases each). Germline V gives CDR1 SGDLS, CDR2 YYNGEE. This CDR3 contains 15 residues. V lost 0 bases and J lost 3, with 10 bases in between. DNA for the CDR3: TGTGCCAGCAGCGTAGGTGGGGGGCTCAAAAACATTCAGTACTTC. Its protein product is CASSVGGGLKNIQYF.

This clonotype was seen many times. This rearrangement joins TRBV6-4 to TRBJ2-5; no firm D call. The CDR3 loop spans 15 amino acids. Looked up from germline, CDR1 is MRHNA and CDR2 is SNTAGT. The V end was cut by 8 bases, the J end by 0 bases, with 16 bases between. The CDR3 here is CASRAAQLNQETQYF. CDR3 DNA: TGTGCCAGCCGAGCCGCCCAGCTAAACCAAGAGACCCAGTACTTC.

In this sample, this clonotype turned up many times. Here the CDR3 reads CASSVRTGGDTQYF. In DNA form, the CDR3 reads TGTGCCAGCAGCGTCCGGACAGGCGGAGATACGCAGTATTTT. The chain couples TRBV9 to TRBJ2-3; TRBD1 matches 7 bases. CDR3 length: 14 residues. V was clipped by 2 bases and J by 5 bases; unmatched bases: 5. Germline loops: CDR1 SGDLS, CDR2 YYNGEE.

This clonotype counts as medium-sized. V usage is TRBV9 and J usage is TRBJ1-2; D is uncertain. The V gene's germline CDR1 is SGDLS and CDR2 YYNGEE. The CDR3 is made up of 12 amino acids. Trimming shortened V by 2 bases and J by 7 bases, and 9 bases separated the two germline ends. The CDR3 spells CASSVGNSGYTF. CDR3 sequence (DNA): TGTGCCAGCAGCGTGGGAAATTCTGGCTACACCTTC.

The sample holds many counts of this clonotype. The rearrangement joins TRBV9 to TRBJ1-4; 7 positions match TRBD1. This CDR3 contains 15 residues. Germline V lookup: CDR1 SGDLS, CDR2 YYNGEE. The junction had 6 bases not matched to a gene; V was cut back by 3 bases and J by 4 bases. The CDR3 coding sequence is TGTGCCAGCAGCGCGGGACAGACCTATAATGAAAAACTGTTTTTT. Translated: CASSAGQTYNEKLFF. The variable domain in full, completed from reference TRBV9 and TRBJ1-4, reads DSGVTQTPKHLITATGQRVTLRCSPRSGDLSVYWYQQSLDQGLQFLIQYYNGEERAKGNILERFSAQQFPDLHSELNLSSLELGDSALYFCASSAGQTYNEKLFFGSGTQLSVL.

This clonotype was detected ten times or more. The chain links TRBV9 to TRBJ1-1; TRBD1 might be the D (5 bases). Germline CDR1 and CDR2: SGDLS and YYNGEE. The length of the CDR3 is 14 residues. Trimming took off 3 bases at V and 1 base at J, with 10 bases between the two ends. CDR3 bases: TGTGCCAGCAGCGCGACCGGGACGAACACTGAAGCTTTCTTT. It encodes CASSATGTNTEAFF.

This clonotype was recorded at least ten times. The chain has TRBV9 and TRBJ2-1; D remains ambiguous. CDR1 and CDR2 from the germline V gene are SGDLS and YYNGEE. The length of the CDR3 is 16 residues. The germline V and J ends were trimmed by 7 bases and 4 bases, with 21 bases remaining between them. As DNA, the CDR3 is TGTGCCAGCTCGGATCGTCTAGGAAACTCATACAATGAGCAGTTCTTC. Amino acids: CASSDRLGNSYNEQFF.

This clonotype was seen at least ten times. The V and J genes are TRBV9 and TRBJ2-3, with D perhaps matching TRBD2 (5 bases). Deletions cut 4 bases from V and 1 base from J, with 10 bases between. Germline-derived CDR1 and CDR2 are SGDLS and YYNGEE. This CDR3 contains 14 residues. CDR3 sequence reads: CASSQEGGTDTQYF. The DNA for the CDR3 is TGTGCCAGCAGCCAAGAGGGAGGCACAGATACGCAGTATTTT.

This clonotype was counted ten times or more. This chain joins TRBV9 and TRBJ1-2; D is possibly TRBD1 (6 bases). The germline gives CDR1 SGDLS, CDR2 YYNGEE. Between the trimmed V and J ends, which lost 2 bases and 3 bases, there was a span of 11 bases. The CDR3 is made up of 14 amino acids. The CDR3 reads CASSVGGQDYGYTF. The DNA of the CDR3 is TGTGCCAGCAGCGTCGGGGGGCAGGACTATGGCTACACCTTC.

This clonotype has at least ten counts. The V call is TRBV9, the J call TRBJ2-2; tentatively, D is TRBD2 (6 bases). Trimming left V 4 bases short and J 1 base short, with 11 bases between. The germline V gene has CDR1 SGDLS and CDR2 YYNGEE. The CDR3 runs 15 residues. CDR3 nucleotide sequence: TGTGCCAGCAGCCCGGGAGCGTTGAACACCGGGGAGCTGTTTTTT. It yields the protein CASSPGALNTGELFF. The whole variable domain, remainder taken from reference TRBV9 and TRBJ2-2, is DSGVTQTPKHLITATGQRVTLRCSPRSGDLSVYWYQQSLDQGLQFLIQYYNGEERAKGNILERFSAQQFPDLHSELNLSSLELGDSALYFCASSPGALNTGELFFGEGSRLTVL.

The table lists this clonotype with many counts. The chain joins TRBV9 to TRBJ2-1, with 10 bases matching TRBD2. V gave up 3 bases and J gave up 7 bases; unmatched junction bases: 16. The CDR3 contains 18 residues. Germline assignment: CDR1 SGDLS and CDR2 YYNGEE. The CDR3 DNA reads TGTGCCAGCAGCGCGAAACCCGATCTAGCGGGAGCTAAGAATGAGCAGTTCTTC. It is translated as CASSAKPDLAGAKNEQFF.

This clonotype has a count of ten or more. V and J are TRBV9 and TRBJ2-2, with 9 bases aligning to TRBD2. This CDR3 is built from 18 residues. With 0 bases clipped from V and 0 bases from J, the junction kept 6 bases outside the gene matches. The V gene's germline CDR1 is SGDLS and CDR2 YYNGEE. For the CDR3, the DNA is TGTGCCAGCAGCGTAGGCATTAGCGGGGGCGCGAACACCGGGGAGCTGTTTTTT. Amino acid sequence: CASSVGISGGANTGELFF.

This clonotype was observed at least ten times. The chain has TRBV9 and TRBJ2-3; D perhaps matches TRBD2 (6 bases). The V and J ends lost 0 bases and 6 bases respectively, with 11 bases between them. Germline lookup yields CDR1 SGDLS and CDR2 YYNGEE. There are 14 residues in the CDR3. The DNA of the CDR3 is TGTGCCAGCAGCGTAGGCGGGGTTCAGGATACGCAGTATTTT. Its protein product is CASSVGGVQDTQYF.

This clonotype was seen at least ten times. J is TRBJ1-4 and V is TRBV14; the D gene is possibly TRBD1 (5 bases). CDR3 length equals 16 residues. The germline V gene has CDR1 SGHDN and CDR2 FVKESK. V lost 6 bases, J lost 0 bases, and 14 bases lay in between. The chain's CDR3 is CASRTPTGATNEKLFF. The DNA of the CDR3 is TGTGCCAGCAGGACACCAACGGGGGCAACTAATGAAAAACTGTTTTTT.

This clonotype has a count of ten or more. The V call is TRBV21-1, the J call TRBJ2-5; the table's D gene call, TRBD1, was not cross checked with the DNA. TRBV21-1 is a pseudogene. The CDR3 contains 17 residues. The CDR3 loop is CASSKVILRDNGETQYF. As DNA, the CDR3 is TGTGCCAGCAGCAAAGTTATCCTTCGGGACAACGGGGAGACCCAGTACTTC.